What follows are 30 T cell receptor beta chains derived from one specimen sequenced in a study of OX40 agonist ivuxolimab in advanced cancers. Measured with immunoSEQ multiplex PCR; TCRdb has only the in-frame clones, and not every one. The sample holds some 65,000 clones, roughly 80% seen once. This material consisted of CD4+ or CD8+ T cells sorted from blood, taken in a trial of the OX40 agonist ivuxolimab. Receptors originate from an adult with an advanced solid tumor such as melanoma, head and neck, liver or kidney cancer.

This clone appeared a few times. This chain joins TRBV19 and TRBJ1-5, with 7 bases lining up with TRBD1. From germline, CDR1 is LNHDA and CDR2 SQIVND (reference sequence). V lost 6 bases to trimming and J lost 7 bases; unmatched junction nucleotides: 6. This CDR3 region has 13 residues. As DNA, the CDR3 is TGTGCCAGTAGCCAGGGGGATTGGCAGCCCCAGCATTTT. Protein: CASSQGDWQPQHF.

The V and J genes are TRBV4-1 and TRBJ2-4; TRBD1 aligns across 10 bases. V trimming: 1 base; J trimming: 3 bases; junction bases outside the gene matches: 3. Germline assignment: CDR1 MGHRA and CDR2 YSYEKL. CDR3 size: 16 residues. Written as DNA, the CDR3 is TGCGCCAGCAGCCAAGGGACAGGGGGTCTCAAAAACATTCAGTACTTC. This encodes CASSQGTGGLKNIQYF.

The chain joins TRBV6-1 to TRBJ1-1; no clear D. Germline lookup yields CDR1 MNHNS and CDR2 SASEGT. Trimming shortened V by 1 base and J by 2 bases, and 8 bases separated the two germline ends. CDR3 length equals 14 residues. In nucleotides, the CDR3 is TGTGCCAGCAGTGAAGTAGACCGCAACACTGAAGCTTTCTTT. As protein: CASSEVDRNTEAFF.

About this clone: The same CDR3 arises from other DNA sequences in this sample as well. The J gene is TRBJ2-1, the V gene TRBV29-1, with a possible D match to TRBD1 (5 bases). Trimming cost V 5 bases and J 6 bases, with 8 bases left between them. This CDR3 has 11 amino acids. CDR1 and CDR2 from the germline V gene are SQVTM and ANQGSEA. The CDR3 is CSVSRGNEQFF. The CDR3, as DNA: TGCAGCGTTAGTAGGGGCAATGAGCAGTTCTTC.

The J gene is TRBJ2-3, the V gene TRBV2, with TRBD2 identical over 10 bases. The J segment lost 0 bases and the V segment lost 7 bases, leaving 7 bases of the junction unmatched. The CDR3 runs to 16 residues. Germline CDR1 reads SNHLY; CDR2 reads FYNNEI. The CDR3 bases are TGTGCCAGCAAAGTAGCGGGGGGTACTAGCACAGATACGCAGTATTTT. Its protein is CASKVAGGTSTDTQYF.

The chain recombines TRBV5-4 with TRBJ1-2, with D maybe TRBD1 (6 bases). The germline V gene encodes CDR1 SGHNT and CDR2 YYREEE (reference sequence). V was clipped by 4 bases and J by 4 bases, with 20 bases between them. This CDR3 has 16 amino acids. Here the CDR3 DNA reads TGTGCCAGCAGCACCGGACAGACCGGGAGTTTCTATGGCTACACCTTC. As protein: CASSTGQTGSFYGYTF. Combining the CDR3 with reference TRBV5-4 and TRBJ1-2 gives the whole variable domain ETGVTQSPTHLIKTRGQQVTLRCSSQSGHNTVSWYQQALGQGPQFIFQYYREEENGRGNFPPRFSGLQFPNYSSELNVNALELDDSALYLCASSTGQTGSFYGYTFGSGTRLTVV.

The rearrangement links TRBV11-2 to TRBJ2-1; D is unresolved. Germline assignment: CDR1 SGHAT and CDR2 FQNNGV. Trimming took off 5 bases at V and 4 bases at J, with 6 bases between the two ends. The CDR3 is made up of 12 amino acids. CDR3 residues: CASSPNYNEQFF. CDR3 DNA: TGTGCCAGCAGCCCTAATTACAATGAGCAGTTCTTC.

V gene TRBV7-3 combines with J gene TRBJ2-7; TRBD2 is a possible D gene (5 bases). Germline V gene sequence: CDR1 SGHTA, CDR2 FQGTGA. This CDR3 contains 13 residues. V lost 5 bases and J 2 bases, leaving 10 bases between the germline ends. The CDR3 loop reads CASSEGEAYEQYF. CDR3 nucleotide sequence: TGTGCCAGCAGCGAGGGAGAAGCCTACGAGCAGTACTTC.

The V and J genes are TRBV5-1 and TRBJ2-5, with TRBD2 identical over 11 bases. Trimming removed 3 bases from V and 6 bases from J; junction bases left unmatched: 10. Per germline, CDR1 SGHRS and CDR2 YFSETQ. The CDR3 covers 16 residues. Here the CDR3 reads CASSWPLAGGGKTQYF. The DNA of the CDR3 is TGCGCCAGCAGCTGGCCTTTAGCGGGAGGGGGGAAGACCCAGTACTTC.

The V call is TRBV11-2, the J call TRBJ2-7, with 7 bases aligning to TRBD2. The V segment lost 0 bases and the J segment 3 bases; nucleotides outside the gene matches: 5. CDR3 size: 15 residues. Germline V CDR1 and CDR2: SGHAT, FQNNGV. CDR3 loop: CASSLDGRPDYEQYF. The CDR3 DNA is TGTGCCAGCAGCTTAGACGGGAGGCCAGACTACGAGCAGTACTTC. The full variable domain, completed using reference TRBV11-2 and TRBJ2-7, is EAGVAQSPRYKIIEKRQSVAFWCNPISGHATLYWYQQILGQGPKLLIQFQNNGVVDDSQLPKDRFSAERLKGVDSTLKIQPAKLEDSAVYLCASSLDGRPDYEQYFGPGTRLTVT.

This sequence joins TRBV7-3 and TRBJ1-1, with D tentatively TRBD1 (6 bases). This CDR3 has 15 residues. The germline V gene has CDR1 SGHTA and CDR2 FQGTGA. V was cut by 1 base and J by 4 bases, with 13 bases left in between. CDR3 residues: CASSLMAGAGTEAFF. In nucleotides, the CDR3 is TGTGCCAGCAGCTTAATGGCGGGGGCAGGCACTGAAGCTTTCTTT.

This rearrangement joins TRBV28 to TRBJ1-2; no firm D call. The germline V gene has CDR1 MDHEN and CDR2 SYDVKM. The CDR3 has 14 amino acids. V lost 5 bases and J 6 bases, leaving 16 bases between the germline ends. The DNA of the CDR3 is TGTGCCAGCAGTCTTCCAGGACGGGAGGATGGCTACACCTTC. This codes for CASSLPGREDGYTF.

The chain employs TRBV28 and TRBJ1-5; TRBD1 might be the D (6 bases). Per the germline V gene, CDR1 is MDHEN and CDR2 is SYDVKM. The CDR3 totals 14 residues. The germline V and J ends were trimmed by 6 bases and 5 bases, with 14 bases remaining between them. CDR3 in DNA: TGTGCCAGCAGCGATTCGGGGGGCGATCAGCCCCAGCATTTT. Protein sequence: CASSDSGGDQPQHF.

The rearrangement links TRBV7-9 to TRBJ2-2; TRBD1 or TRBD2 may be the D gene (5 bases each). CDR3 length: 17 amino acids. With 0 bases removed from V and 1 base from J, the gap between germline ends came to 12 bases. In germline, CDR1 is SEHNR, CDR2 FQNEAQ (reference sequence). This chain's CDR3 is CASSLARDSENTGELFF. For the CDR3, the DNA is TGTGCCAGCAGCTTAGCCAGGGATAGCGAGAACACCGGGGAGCTGTTTTTT. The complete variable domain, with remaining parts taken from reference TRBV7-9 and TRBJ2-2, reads DTGVSQNPRHKITKRGQNVTFRCDPISEHNRLYWYRQTLGQGPEFLTYFQNEAQLEKSRLLSDRFSAERPKGSFSTLEIQRTEQGDSAMYLCASSLARDSENTGELFFGEGSRLTVL.

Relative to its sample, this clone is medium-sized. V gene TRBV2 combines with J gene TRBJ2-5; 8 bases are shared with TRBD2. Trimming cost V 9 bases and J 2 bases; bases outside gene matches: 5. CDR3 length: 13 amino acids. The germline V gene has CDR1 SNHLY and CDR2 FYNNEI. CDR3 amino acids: CASSGEAQETQYF. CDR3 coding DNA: TGTGCCAGTAGCGGGGAAGCACAAGAGACCCAGTACTTC.

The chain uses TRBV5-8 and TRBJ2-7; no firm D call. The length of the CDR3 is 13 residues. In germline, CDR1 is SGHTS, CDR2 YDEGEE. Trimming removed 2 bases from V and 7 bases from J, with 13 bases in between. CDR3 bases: TGTGCCAGCAGCTTTCTGGTTATGGGTGAGCAGTACTTC. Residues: CASSFLVMGEQYF.

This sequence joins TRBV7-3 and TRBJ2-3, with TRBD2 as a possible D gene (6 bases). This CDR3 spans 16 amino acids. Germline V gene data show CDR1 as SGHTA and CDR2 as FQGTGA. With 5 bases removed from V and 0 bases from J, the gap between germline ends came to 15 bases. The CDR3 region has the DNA TGTGCCAGCAGCCCCGGGACTTCACGTAGCACAGATACGCAGTATTTT. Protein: CASSPGTSRSTDTQYF.

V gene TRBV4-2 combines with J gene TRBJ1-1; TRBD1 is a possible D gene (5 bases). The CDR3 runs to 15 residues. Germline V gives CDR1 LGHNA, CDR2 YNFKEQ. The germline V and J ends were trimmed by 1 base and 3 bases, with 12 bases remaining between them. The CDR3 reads CASSQVGRADTEAFF. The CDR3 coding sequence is TGTGCCAGCAGCCAAGTTGGCAGGGCCGACACTGAAGCTTTCTTT.

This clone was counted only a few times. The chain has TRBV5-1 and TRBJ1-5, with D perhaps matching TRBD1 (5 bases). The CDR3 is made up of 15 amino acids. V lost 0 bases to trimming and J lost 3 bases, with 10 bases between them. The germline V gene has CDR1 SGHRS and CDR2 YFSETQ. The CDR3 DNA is TGCGCCAGCAGCTTGGCACCCGGGGCCAATCAGCCCCAGCATTTT. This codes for CASSLAPGANQPQHF.

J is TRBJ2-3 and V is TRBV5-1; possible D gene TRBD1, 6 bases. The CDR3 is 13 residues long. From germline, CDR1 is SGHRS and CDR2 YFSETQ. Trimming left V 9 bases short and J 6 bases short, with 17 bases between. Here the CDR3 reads CATGNQGPDTQYF. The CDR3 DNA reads TGCGCCACCGGAAATCAGGGGCCGGATACGCAGTATTTT.

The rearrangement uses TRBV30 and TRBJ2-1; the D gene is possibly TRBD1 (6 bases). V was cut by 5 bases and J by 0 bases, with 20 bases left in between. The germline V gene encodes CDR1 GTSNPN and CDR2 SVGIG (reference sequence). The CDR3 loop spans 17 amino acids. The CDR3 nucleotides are TGTGCCTGGGCCCCAAGACCAGGGGCAAGCTCCTACAATGAGCAGTTCTTC. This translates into CAWAPRPGASSYNEQFF.

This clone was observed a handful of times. CDR3 protein: CASSLAFTGELFF. The CDR3 DNA is TGTGCCAGCAGCCTGGCCTTTACCGGGGAGCTGTTTTTT. The rearrangement uses TRBV7-3 and TRBJ2-2; D gene unclear. Germline CDR1 reads SGHTA; CDR2 reads FQGTGA. The CDR3 has 13 residues. Trimming stripped 5 bases from V and 5 bases from J, with 9 bases between. Filled out from reference TRBV7-3 and TRBJ2-2, the complete variable domain reads GAGVSQTPSNKVTEKGKYVELRCDPISGHTALYWYRQSLGQGPEFLIYFQGTGAADDSGLPNDRFFAVRPEGSVSTLKIQRTERGDSAVYLCASSLAFTGELFFGEGSRLTVL.

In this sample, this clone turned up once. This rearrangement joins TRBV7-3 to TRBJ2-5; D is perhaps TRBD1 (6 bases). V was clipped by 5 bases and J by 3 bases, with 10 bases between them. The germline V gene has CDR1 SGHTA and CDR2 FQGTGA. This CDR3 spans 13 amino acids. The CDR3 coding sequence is TGTGCCAGCAGCCCGGGACAAAAAGAGACCCAGTACTTC. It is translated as CASSPGQKETQYF. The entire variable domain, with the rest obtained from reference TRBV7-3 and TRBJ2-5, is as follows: GAGVSQTPSNKVTEKGKYVELRCDPISGHTALYWYRQSLGQGPEFLIYFQGTGAADDSGLPNDRFFAVRPEGSVSTLKIQRTERGDSAVYLCASSPGQKETQYFGPGTRLLVL.

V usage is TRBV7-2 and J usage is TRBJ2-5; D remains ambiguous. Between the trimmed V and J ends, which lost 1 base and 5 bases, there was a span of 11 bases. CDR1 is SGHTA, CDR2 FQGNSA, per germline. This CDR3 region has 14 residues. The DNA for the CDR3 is TGTGCCAGCAGCTTAGGTGGGGTTGAGGAGACCCAGTACTTC. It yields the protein CASSLGGVEETQYF.

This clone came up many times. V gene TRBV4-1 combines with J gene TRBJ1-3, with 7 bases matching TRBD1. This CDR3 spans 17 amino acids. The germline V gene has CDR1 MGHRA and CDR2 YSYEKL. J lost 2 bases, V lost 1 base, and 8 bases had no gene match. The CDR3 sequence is CASSQGDDRDPGNTIYF. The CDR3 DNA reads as TGCGCCAGCAGCCAAGGCGATGACAGGGACCCTGGAAACACCATATATTTT.

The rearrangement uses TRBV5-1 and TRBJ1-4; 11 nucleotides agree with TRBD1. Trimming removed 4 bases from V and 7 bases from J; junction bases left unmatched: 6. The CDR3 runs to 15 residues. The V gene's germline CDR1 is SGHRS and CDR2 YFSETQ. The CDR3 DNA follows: TGCGCCAGCAGCGCCGGGACAGGGGGTGTTGAAAAACTGTTTTTT. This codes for CASSAGTGGVEKLFF.

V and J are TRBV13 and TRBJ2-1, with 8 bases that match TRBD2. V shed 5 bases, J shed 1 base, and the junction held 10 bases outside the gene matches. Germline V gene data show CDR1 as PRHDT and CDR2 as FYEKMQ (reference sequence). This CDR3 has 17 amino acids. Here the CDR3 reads CASSPLTSGKSYNEQFF. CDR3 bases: TGTGCCAGCAGCCCCCTCACTAGCGGCAAGTCCTACAATGAGCAGTTCTTC. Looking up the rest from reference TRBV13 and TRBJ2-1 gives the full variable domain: AAGVIQSPRHLIKEKRETATLKCYPIPRHDTVYWYQQGPGQDPQFLISFYEKMQSDKGSIPDRFSAQQFSDYHSELNMSSLELGDSALYFCASSPLTSGKSYNEQFFGPGTRLTVL.

The CDR3 region is CSVQSAGGQPQHF. The DNA for the CDR3 is TGCAGCGTTCAAAGCGCGGGGGGGCAGCCCCAGCATTTT. J is TRBJ1-5 and V is TRBV29-1, with D possibly matching TRBD1 (5 bases). Germline V gene data show CDR1 as SQVTM and CDR2 as ANQGSEA. Trimming shortened V by 5 bases and J by 7 bases, and 15 bases separated the two germline ends. The CDR3 has 13 residues.

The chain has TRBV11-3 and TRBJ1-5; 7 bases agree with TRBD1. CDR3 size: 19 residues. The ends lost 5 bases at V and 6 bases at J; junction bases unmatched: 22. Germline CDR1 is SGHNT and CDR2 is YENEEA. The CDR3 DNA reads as TGTGCCAGCAGCCCCTTACAGGGGAAGTGGGTCAGATTCGGTCAGCCCCAGCATTTT. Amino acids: CASSPLQGKWVRFGQPQHF.

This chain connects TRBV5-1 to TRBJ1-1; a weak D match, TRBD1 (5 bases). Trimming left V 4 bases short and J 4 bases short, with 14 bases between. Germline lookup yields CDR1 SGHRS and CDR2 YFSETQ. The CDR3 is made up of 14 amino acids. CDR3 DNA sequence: TGCGCCAGCAGCCCGGACGGGGGGACCACTGAAGCTTTCTTT. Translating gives CASSPDGGTTEAFF.